This T cell receptor beta chain emerged from a study of shared clonotypes between healthy human individuals. Profiled with immunoSEQ multiplex PCR; TCRdb holds only in-frame clones, not every one. Of roughly 1,800,000 clones in the sample, about 95% were seen once. The CDR3 totals 16 residues. V lost 6 bases and J lost 4; bases outside the gene matches: 10. Per germline, CDR1 SEHNR and CDR2 FQNEAQ (reference sequence). In the naive CD8 group, cells lacked CD45RO and were positively selected for CCR7, so terminally differentiated effector memory CD45RA+ cells were left out. This receptor was taken from a man younger than 35 in good health. The material sequenced was naive CD8+ T cells sorted from blood. This chain links TRBV7-9 with TRBJ2-2, with TRBD1 matching over 8 bases. The CDR3 loop reads CASSSGQGGRTGELFF. The CDR3 bases are TGTGCCAGCAGTTCCGGACAGGGTGGTCGCACCGGGGAGCTGTTTTTT. Variable domain in full (rest from reference TRBV7-9 and TRBJ2-2): DTGVSQNPRHKITKRGQNVTFRCDPISEHNRLYWYRQTLGQGPEFLTYFQNEAQLEKSRLLSDRFSAERPKGSFSTLEIQRTEQGDSAMYLCASSSGQGGRTGELFFGEGSRLTVL.